This T cell receptor beta chain was observed in a study of T cell responses to AZD1222 COVID-19 vaccine. This clone was found a few times. Its matching antigen is unknown. Overall study findings and caveats: Targets within unmutated variant regions were reportedly found for nearly half of spike-specific TCRs. The study sampled repertoires only after the peak T cell response. The span of vaccine-associated CD4 TCRs extended across spike, with dominance at 160-218 and 743-854.

Clones were sequenced by immunoSEQ multiplex PCR, and TCRdb holds only the in-frame ones, with some missing. The sample has around 120,000 clones, about nine tenths seen once. CDR3 length equals 15 residues. V was clipped by 1 base and J by 6 bases; unmatched bases: 5. Germline CDR1 and CDR2: KGHSH and LQKENI. Sequenced here: peripheral blood, sampled on day 0 of AZD1222 vaccination. This TCR was sampled from an adult in good health. The chain couples TRBV18 to TRBJ2-7; 11 nucleotides align to TRBD2. CDR3 protein: CASSPQTSGAGEQYF. The CDR3 coding sequence is TGTGCCAGCTCACCACAGACTAGCGGGGCGGGCGAGCAGTACTTC.